These 24 T cell receptor beta chains were sequenced from one sample in a study of T cell repertoires in cytomegalovirus infection. Which antigens these TCRs recognize remains unknown. MiXCR, applied by TCRdb to the reads, yields one record per CDR3 protein. The sample shows around 81,000 distinct CDR3 sequences, about 37% of them seen only once. The sample here was CD8+ T cells from cultured PBMCs, taken from culture after CMV antigen stimulation. The receptors come from a human donor in good health (CMV status not recorded). Some clones in this sample may be carry-over from other donors' samples.

A remark on this clonotype: Relative to the germline gene, one junction end is altered; a read error may explain this. The chain couples TRBV4-1 to TRBJ2-5; D might be TRBD2 (5 bases). CDR3 length equals 19 residues. Germline CDR1 MGHRA, CDR2 YSYEKL. The CDR3 DNA is TGCGCCAGCAGCCAAACCCCTCTCGGGGTAGCCGGGTATCAAGAGACCCGGTACTTC. Translated, it gives CASSQTPLGVAGYQETRYF.

This clonotype showed up just a few times. The rearrangement links TRBV6-5 to TRBJ2-1; D might be TRBD2 (6 bases). The CDR3 is 14 residues long. CDR1 and CDR2 (germline): MNHEY, SVGAGI. V was shortened by 5 bases and J by 4 bases, with 12 bases between the two germline ends. CDR3 in amino acids: CASSEDYPYNEQFF. The DNA of the CDR3 is TGTGCCAGCAGTGAGGACTACCCATACAATGAGCAGTTCTTC.

The chain joins TRBV27 to TRBJ1-5; no reliable D call. This CDR3 is 12 amino acids long. Germline CDR1 reads MNHEY; CDR2 reads SMNVEV (reference sequence). Trimming left V 5 bases short and J 2 bases short, with 4 bases between. The CDR3 spells CASSAGNQPQHF. The CDR3 coding sequence is TGTGCCAGCAGTGCAGGCAATCAGCCCCAGCATTTT.

This chain connects TRBV7-2 to TRBJ2-5; the D gene is possibly TRBD1 (6 bases). Germline V gene lookup returns CDR1 SGHTA and CDR2 FQGNSA. The CDR3 consists of 14 residues. Between the trimmed V and J ends, which lost 5 bases and 5 bases, there was a span of 15 bases. CDR3 protein: CASSHWTEGETQYF. Here the CDR3 DNA reads TGTGCCAGCAGCCATTGGACAGAGGGGGAGACCCAGTACTTC.

J is TRBJ2-3 and V is TRBV29-1; the match to TRBD1 covers 7 bases. V lost 7 bases, J lost 3 bases, and 10 bases stayed unmatched. The CDR3 extends over 14 amino acids. Germline V gene lookup returns CDR1 SQVTM and CDR2 ANQGSEA. CDR3 DNA: TGCAGCGGCACCACAGGGGTTCAGACAGATACGCAGTATTTT. Protein product: CSGTTGVQTDTQYF.

The V gene is TRBV7-9, the J gene TRBJ2-3; 8 bases map to TRBD2. This CDR3 has 18 residues. The germline V gene encodes CDR1 SEHNR and CDR2 FQNEAQ (reference sequence). With 0 bases clipped from V and 0 bases from J, the junction kept 8 bases outside the gene matches. CDR3 sequence reads: CASSLAHGGALSTDTQYF. In DNA form, the CDR3 reads TGTGCCAGCAGCTTAGCGCACGGGGGGGCTCTGAGCACAGATACGCAGTATTTT.

This clonotype was observed many times. The chain uses TRBV7-8 and TRBJ1-2; D is perhaps TRBD1 (5 bases). This CDR3 is 14 amino acids long. V was cut by 1 base and J by 8 bases, with 14 bases left in between. Germline V gene lookup returns CDR1 SGHVS and CDR2 FQNEAQ. As DNA, the CDR3 is TGTGCCAGCAGCTTAGTGGTCAGGGAGAGGGGCTACACCTTC. It yields the protein CASSLVVRERGYTF.

This clonotype was seen a few times. The V call is TRBV4-3, the J call TRBJ1-1, with D uncertain. The CDR3 is 14 amino acids. V dropped 0 bases and J dropped 5 bases, with 10 bases sitting between them. Per germline, CDR1 LGHNA and CDR2 YSLEER. Written as DNA, the CDR3 is TGCGCCAGCAGCCAAGATCTGGGGAGGACTGAAGCTTTCTTT. This sequence encodes CASSQDLGRTEAFF.

The chain carries TRBV9 and TRBJ1-6; TRBD1 is a possible D gene (5 bases). V lost 0 bases to trimming and J lost 6 bases, with 13 bases between them. CDR1 is SGDLS and CDR2 is YYNGEE in the germline V gene. The CDR3 contains 16 residues. CDR3 sequence reads: CASSVVEGPSNSPLHF. DNA of the CDR3: TGTGCCAGCAGCGTAGTTGAGGGGCCGTCTAATTCACCCCTCCACTTT.

This clonotype was observed once. CDR3 sequence reads: CASGLGQGTEAFF. The CDR3 region has the DNA TGTGCCAGCGGTCTTGGCCAGGGCACTGAAGCTTTCTTT. This chain links TRBV9 with TRBJ1-1, with TRBD1 as a possible D gene (5 bases). This CDR3 has 13 residues. Germline V gives CDR1 SGDLS, CDR2 YYNGEE. The V end was cut by 7 bases, the J end by 4 bases, with 14 bases between.

The CDR3 here is CASSLGLSPGPNTEAFF. DNA of the CDR3: TGTGCCAGCAGCTTAGGACTCTCACCGGGACCGAACACTGAAGCTTTCTTT. The chain couples TRBV7-2 to TRBJ1-1; D perhaps matches TRBD1 (5 bases). This CDR3 contains 17 residues. The V gene lost 1 base and the J gene lost 1 base, with 16 bases spanning the gap. CDR1 is SGHTA and CDR2 is FQGNSA in the germline V gene.

This clonotype showed up just a few times. The chain joins TRBV7-2 to TRBJ1-2; no clear D gene. Germline V gene sequence: CDR1 SGHTA, CDR2 FQGNSA. The CDR3 spans 13 residues. Trimming removed 1 base at V and 8 bases at J, with 11 bases between. The DNA of the CDR3 is TGTGCCAGCAGCTTAGGTCTCCTGGGGGGCTACACCTTC. This translates into CASSLGLLGGYTF.

The genes are TRBV27 and TRBJ2-3; weak D call: TRBD1 (6 bases). CDR3 length equals 15 residues. Germline V CDR1 and CDR2: MNHEY, SMNVEV (reference sequence). Trimming removed 5 bases at V and 0 bases at J, with 12 bases between. CDR3 sequence (DNA): TGTGCCAGCAGTACCGGGACAAGAAGCACAGATACGCAGTATTTT. Protein: CASSTGTRSTDTQYF.

The chain joins TRBV7-6 to TRBJ1-6; D call uncertain. Between the trimmed V and J ends, which lost 1 base and 6 bases, there was a span of 10 bases. This CDR3 comprises 15 residues. CDR1 is SGHVS and CDR2 is FNYEAQ in the germline V gene. The CDR3 reads CASSLVAMSNSPLHF. In DNA, the CDR3 is TGTGCCAGCAGCTTAGTCGCTATGAGTAATTCACCCCTCCACTTT. Variable domain in full (rest from reference TRBV7-6 and TRBJ1-6): GAGVSQSPRYKVTKRGQDVALRCDPISGHVSLYWYRQALGQGPEFLTYFNYEAQQDKSGLPNDRFSAERPEGSISTLTIQRTEQRDSAMYRCASSLVAMSNSPLHFGNGTRLTVT.

The rearrangement joins TRBV11-2 to TRBJ2-1; D not certain. V was pared by 0 bases and J by 6 bases, with 3 bases between. The CDR3 covers 12 residues. Germline CDR1 reads SGHAT; CDR2 reads FQNNGV. The CDR3 spells CASSLDGNEQFF. The CDR3, as DNA: TGTGCCAGCAGCTTAGACGGCAATGAGCAGTTCTTC.

V and J are TRBV7-9 and TRBJ1-5, with D tentatively TRBD1 (6 bases). Germline loops: CDR1 SEHNR, CDR2 FQNEAQ (reference sequence). The CDR3 is 15 amino acids. Trimming shortened V by 4 bases and J by 2 bases, and 12 bases separated the two germline ends. CDR3 amino acids: CASSSSAGGNQPQHF. DNA of the CDR3: TGTGCCAGCAGCTCATCCGCAGGGGGCAATCAGCCCCAGCATTTT.

This clonotype was observed a handful of times. The V gene is TRBV28, the J gene TRBJ1-1; 9 bases map to TRBD1. The germline V gene encodes CDR1 MDHEN and CDR2 SYDVKM. The CDR3 consists of 14 residues. Losses at the gene ends were 5 bases for V and 7 bases for J; bases not matched to a gene: 8. CDR3 nucleotide sequence: TGTGCCAGCAGTCGACAGGGGGTAGTCTATGAAGCTTTCTTT. Protein: CASSRQGVVYEAFF.

This sequence joins TRBV7-4 and TRBJ2-1; maybe TRBD1 (6 bases). V shed 5 bases and J shed 8 bases, with 13 bases lying between them. The CDR3 extends over 13 amino acids. Germline lookup yields CDR1 SGHVT and CDR2 SQSDAQ. The CDR3 loop reads CASSPTGFDEQFF. CDR3 DNA: TGTGCCAGCAGCCCCACAGGGTTTGATGAGCAGTTCTTC. The variable domain in full, with the rest retrieved from reference TRBV7-4 and TRBJ2-1, is GAGVSQSPRYKVAKRGRDVALRCDSISGHVTLYWYRQTLGQGSEVLTYSQSDAQRDKSGRPSGRFSAERPERSVSTLKIQRTEQGDSAVYLCASSPTGFDEQFFGPGTRLTVL.

This clonotype was seen a few times. V is TRBV7-8 and J is TRBJ1-2, with TRBD1 identical over 9 bases. The germline V gene has CDR1 SGHVS and CDR2 FQNEAQ. The V gene end was trimmed by 5 bases and the J gene end by 4 bases; junction bases not matched to a gene: 14. CDR3 length: 17 residues. CDR3 region: CASSLTGQGIWGYGYTF. CDR3 bases: TGTGCCAGCAGCCTCACGGGACAGGGTATATGGGGCTATGGCTACACCTTC. Using reference TRBV7-8 and TRBJ1-2 for the parts outside the CDR3, the full variable domain is GAGVSQSPRYKVAKRGQDVALRCDPISGHVSLFWYQQALGQGPEFLTYFQNEAQLDKSGLPSDRFFAERPEGSVSTLKIQRTQQEDSAVYLCASSLTGQGIWGYGYTFGSGTRLTVV.

This clonotype was counted only a few times. The chain uses TRBV6-8 and TRBJ2-1; 10 bases match TRBD1. Germline loops: CDR1 MNHGY, CDR2 SAAAGT. This CDR3 comprises 14 residues. The ends lost 8 bases at V and 3 bases at J; junction bases unmatched: 4. For the CDR3, the DNA is TGTGCCAGCGGGGACAGGGGTATCTACAATGAGCAGTTCTTC. It translates to CASGDRGIYNEQFF.

This sequence joins TRBV7-8 and TRBJ1-2; 9 nucleotides agree with TRBD1. CDR3 length: 15 amino acids. V dropped 5 bases and J dropped 2; count of bases not matched to a gene: 6. CDR1 is SGHVS, CDR2 FQNEAQ, per germline. The CDR3 coding sequence is TGTGCCAGCAGCCCCGGGACAGGGTGGAACTATGGCTACACCTTC. Translation gives CASSPGTGWNYGYTF.

The chain has TRBV6-2 or TRBV6-3 and TRBJ1-1; a possible D gene is TRBD1 (5 bases). CDR1 MNHEY and CDR2 SVGEGT come from the germline V gene. Trimming stripped 2 bases from V and 3 bases from J, with 16 bases between. This CDR3 has 16 amino acids. CDR3 nucleotide sequence: TGTGCCAGCAGTTACCGGGCCAGGGCATTCGACACTGAAGCTTTCTTT. This sequence encodes CASSYRARAFDTEAFF.

In this sample, this clonotype turned up once. This rearrangement joins TRBV19 to TRBJ2-7, with no clear D. Germline CDR1 reads LNHDA; CDR2 reads SQIVND (reference sequence). The CDR3 contains 15 residues. Trimming left V 4 bases short and J 2 bases short, with 15 bases between. The CDR3 sequence: CASSTPRVTPYEQYF. The CDR3 DNA follows: TGTGCCAGTAGTACCCCCCGGGTCACTCCCTACGAGCAGTACTTC.

This clonotype was counted between two and nine times. The CDR3 spells CASSPLARTTEAFF. The CDR3 DNA reads TGTGCCAGCAGTCCTCTCGCCCGGACCACTGAAGCTTTCTTT. The V call is TRBV6-2 or TRBV6-3, the J call TRBJ1-1; D gene ambiguous. V lost 5 bases, J lost 4 bases, and 14 bases lay in between. The germline V gene encodes CDR1 MNHEY and CDR2 SVGEGT. The CDR3 extends over 14 amino acids.